This entry describes one T cell receptor beta chain. Its target is not known. Both 60 Vbeta primers and 13 Jbeta primers went into the PCR. Original data processing: Later work found approximately 87 million unique TCR beta chains, with 9.5 million to 14 million shared. Assay used: immunoSEQ multiplex PCR; TCRdb lists only in-frame clones, some missing. Clonal size and the V and J genes are those of that table, whereas D and trimming came from the DNA. The sample includes about 140,000 clones, nearly 90% of them seen just once. Germline CDR1 SEHNR, CDR2 FQNEAQ (reference sequence). This CDR3 is built from 14 residues. Germline trimming cut 5 bases from V and 5 bases from J; bases unmatched to any gene: 7. The record originates from a study of cytomegalovirus exposure and HLA in healthy donors. Study-wide points: Later work found that TCR association rates differed between HLA loci; DRB1 had the most and HLA-C the fewest.

This TCR derives from a woman aged 40 to 50 in good health and CMV-seronegative. This chain connects TRBV7-9 to TRBJ2-7; 9 bases match TRBD2. Source material: PBMCs. DNA for the CDR3: TGTGCCAGCAGCCTACTAGCGGGTGAACACGAGCAGTACTTC. This sequence encodes CASSLLAGEHEQYF. The full variable domain, in which reference TRBV7-9 and TRBJ2-7 provide the parts outside the CDR3, is DTGVSQNPRHKITKRGQNVTFRCDPISEHNRLYWYRQTLGQGPEFLTYFQNEAQLEKSRLLSDRFSAERPKGSFSTLEIQRTEQGDSAMYLCASSLLAGEHEQYFGPGTRLTVT.